This T cell receptor (beta chain) was identified during a study of cytomegalovirus exposure and HLA in healthy donors. Regarding the study as a whole: Roughly even sequencing depth across donors was the assumption behind the presence/absence analyses. A previous analysis found most TCR beta V segments productive roughly 87% or roughly 30% of the time.

CDR1 is MDHEN and CDR2 is SYDVKM in the germline V gene. Trimming stripped 5 bases from V and 4 bases from J, with 13 bases between. This CDR3 is 14 amino acids long. To note about this clone: Its cognate antigen is unknown.

PCR was performed using 60 Vbeta and 13 Jbeta primers. The table came from immunoSEQ multiplex PCR; TCRdb's copy has only in-frame clones and leaves some out. The sample has hundreds of thousands of clones, over 70% seen once. This receptor was taken from a woman in her sixties or seventies in good health and CMV-seropositive. J is TRBJ2-3 and V is TRBV28; perhaps TRBD1 as D (5 bases). What was sequenced was PBMCs. In nucleotides, the CDR3 is TGTGCCAGCAGTCTCGATCAGGGTCCAGATACGCAGTATTTT. It codes for CASSLDQGPDTQYF.